This T cell receptor (beta chain) was recovered during a study of cytomegalovirus exposure and HLA in healthy donors. In this sample, this clone turned up once. Its cognate antigen is unknown. Study-wide points: Presence/absence analyses treated sequencing depth as roughly uniform across donors. Rates of TCR association differed by HLA locus in a later analysis, with DRB1 highest and HLA-C lowest. The sole available immune exposure information was CMV serostatus.

The germline V gene encodes CDR1 SGHRS and CDR2 YFSETQ. CDR3 length: 17 residues. V shed 3 bases, J shed 4 bases, and the junction held 10 bases outside the gene matches. The study ran its PCR with 60 Vbeta and 13 Jbeta primers. The data were produced by immunoSEQ multiplex PCR, yet TCRdb's version contains in-frame clones alone and is incomplete. The sample consists of around 140,000 clones, roughly 80% of them appearing once. The rearrangement joins TRBV5-1 to TRBJ2-1; 10 bases are a match to TRBD2. The sequence was obtained from a female donor in good health and CMV-seronegative. The sample taken for sequencing was PBMCs. CDR3 nucleotides: TGCGCCAGCAGCTCCGGAGTTCTAGCGGGAGCTTACAATGAGCAGTTCTTC. This translates into CASSSGVLAGAYNEQFF.